This entry lists 29 T cell receptor beta chains sequenced from one sample in a study of long-term antiretroviral therapy in people with HIV. The run of the v3.0 immunoSEQ assay was at survey level. Only in-frame clones appear in the TCRdb table, and some are missing; sequencing was by immunoSEQ multiplex PCR. There are 30,000 to 40,000 clones in the sample; about 80% occur only once, and around 7.5% lies in the top ten. This specimen consisted of unsorted PBMCs, obtained 2 years after starting antiretroviral therapy. Source of these receptors: a woman aged 45-60 years with HIV.

V and J are TRBV27 and TRBJ2-3; D is perhaps TRBD1 or TRBD2 (6 bases each). CDR1 is MNHEY, CDR2 SMNVEV, per germline (reference sequence). The length of the CDR3 is 14 residues. V lost 3 bases and J lost 3, with 10 bases in between. Here the CDR3 reads CASSLEGVTDTQYF. CDR3 DNA sequence: TGTGCCAGCAGTTTGGAGGGGGTGACAGATACGCAGTATTTT.

The V gene is TRBV15, the J gene TRBJ2-6, with 11 bases matching TRBD1. After removal of 8 bases from V and 1 base from J, the junction contained 1 base not matched to a gene. There are 15 residues in the CDR3. Germline values: CDR1 LNHNV, CDR2 YYDKDF (reference sequence). This CDR3 reads CATRDRGSGANVLTF. The CDR3, as DNA: TGTGCCACCCGGGACAGGGGGTCTGGGGCCAACGTCCTGACTTTC. Drawing the rest from reference TRBV15 and TRBJ2-6, the complete variable domain is DAMVIQNPRYQVTQFGKPVTLSCSQTLNHNVMYWYQQKSSQAPKLLFHYYDKDFNNEADTPDNFQSRRPNTSFCFLDIRSPGLGDTAMYLCATRDRGSGANVLTFGAGSRLTVL.

V and J are TRBV18 and TRBJ2-6; TRBD1 aligns across 9 bases. CDR3 length equals 17 residues. The germline gives CDR1 KGHSH, CDR2 LQKENI. V lost 6 bases to trimming and J lost 0 bases; unmatched junction nucleotides: 6. The CDR3 is CASSLTGGYSGANVLTF. DNA of the CDR3: TGTGCCAGCTCTCTGACAGGGGGTTACTCTGGGGCCAACGTCCTGACTTTC.

V and J are TRBV2 and TRBJ2-7; D not certain. Germline CDR1 SNHLY, CDR2 FYNNEI. The CDR3 sequence is 13 residues long. V was clipped by 6 bases and J by 2 bases, with 11 bases between them. As DNA, the CDR3 is TGTGCCAGCAGATACGACACACCCTACGAGCAGTACTTC. It encodes CASRYDTPYEQYF.

By share of the sample, this clone is medium-sized (0.01 to 0.1%). The chain combines TRBV2 with TRBJ1-4; no firm D call. The ends were cut back, 5 bases at V and 2 bases at J, with 15 bases in the middle. CDR3 length: 16 amino acids. CDR1 is SNHLY and CDR2 is FYNNEI in the germline V gene. The CDR3 is CASSRGVGRTNEKLFF. CDR3 in DNA: TGTGCCAGCAGTCGAGGTGTGGGGAGGACTAATGAAAAACTGTTTTTT.

This clone has more than one count but fewer than ten. The chain has TRBV19 and TRBJ2-7; TRBD2 agrees at 7 bases. Per the germline V gene, CDR1 is LNHDA and CDR2 is SQIVND (reference sequence). V lost 7 bases to trimming and J lost 4 bases; unmatched junction nucleotides: 10. The CDR3 runs 14 residues. CDR3 nucleotide sequence: TGTGCCAGTACCCCGGTGGCCGGGGGGTACGAGCAGTACTTC. Residues: CASTPVAGGYEQYF.

The chain recombines TRBV2 with TRBJ1-1, with TRBD1 matching 11 bases. CDR1 and CDR2 from the germline V gene are SNHLY and FYNNEI. The CDR3 spans 18 residues. Trimming at V came to 4 bases and at J to 7 bases, leaving 17 bases not matched to a gene. CDR3 bases: TGTGCCAGCAGTGGGACAGGGGGCGGCGGAGGAACAATTAATGAAGCTTTCTTT. This translates into CASSGTGGGGGTINEAFF.

The gene calls are TRBV7-9 and TRBJ2-4, with 9 bases aligning to TRBD1. V shed 5 bases and J 5 bases; nucleotides not matched to a gene: 4. The length of the CDR3 is 14 residues. Germline CDR1 and CDR2: SEHNR and FQNEAQ (reference sequence). CDR3 bases: TGTGCCAGCAGCCGGACAGGGGATCAAAACATTCAGTACTTC. It codes for CASSRTGDQNIQYF.

The rearrangement uses TRBV2 and TRBJ1-1; 8 nucleotides line up with TRBD1. The trim removed 8 bases at V and 4 bases at J, leaving 9 bases unmatched. Germline loops: CDR1 SNHLY, CDR2 FYNNEI. The CDR3 has 14 amino acids. The CDR3 bases are TGTGCCAGCCCTATTTTCAGGGGGCCCACTGAAGCTTTCTTT. Amino acids: CASPIFRGPTEAFF.

This chain connects TRBV30 to TRBJ2-3, with TRBD2 identical over 8 bases. Germline V lookup: CDR1 GTSNPN, CDR2 SVGIG (reference sequence). The V and J ends lost 2 bases and 0 bases, in that order; junction bases with no gene match: 7. There are 16 residues in the CDR3. The CDR3 sequence: CAWSLAGGASTDTQYF. The CDR3 region has the DNA TGTGCCTGGAGTCTCGCGGGGGGTGCTAGCACAGATACGCAGTATTTT. The full variable domain, in which reference TRBV30 and TRBJ2-3 provide the parts outside the CDR3, is SQTIHQWPATLVQPVGSPLSLECTVEGTSNPNLYWYRQAAGRGLQLLFYSVGIGQISSEVPQNLSASRPQDRQFILSSKKLLLSDSGFYLCAWSLAGGASTDTQYFGPGTRLTVL.

The chain combines TRBV4-1 with TRBJ2-7; 11 nucleotides match TRBD2. This CDR3 has 16 residues. Germline V gene lookup returns CDR1 MGHRA and CDR2 YSYEKL. V gave up 1 base and J gave up 2 bases; unmatched junction bases: 4. In DNA form, the CDR3 reads TGCGCCAGCAGCCAAGCTAGCGGGGGGTTGACCTACGAGCAGTACTTC. Translated: CASSQASGGLTYEQYF.

The rearrangement uses TRBV5-1 and TRBJ1-1, with a possible D match to TRBD1 (6 bases). This CDR3 contains 12 residues. Germline loops: CDR1 SGHRS, CDR2 YFSETQ. V dropped 4 bases and J dropped 7 bases, with 11 bases sitting between them. The CDR3 region has the DNA TGCGCCAGCAGCCTACAGGGAAATGAAGCTTTCTTT. It specifies CASSLQGNEAFF.

CDR3 residues: CSVKGWSTEAFF. The DNA for the CDR3 is TGCAGCGTTAAGGGGTGGAGCACTGAAGCTTTCTTT. The gene calls are TRBV29-1 and TRBJ1-1, with D perhaps matching TRBD1 (5 bases). This CDR3 comprises 12 residues. The germline gives CDR1 SQVTM, CDR2 ANQGSEA. The V end lost 5 bases, the J end lost 4 bases, and 11 bases lay between the germline ends.

V is TRBV29-1 and J is TRBJ1-6, with TRBD1 matching 7 bases. The CDR3 has 12 amino acids. Germline trimming cut 6 bases from V and 7 bases from J; bases unmatched to any gene: 3. Germline loops: CDR1 SQVTM, CDR2 ANQGSEA. The CDR3 sequence is CSVQQGNSPLHF. The CDR3 DNA reads TGCAGCGTGCAACAGGGGAATTCACCCCTCCACTTT.

The chain combines TRBV30 with TRBJ2-2, with a tentative D call TRBD2 (5 bases). There are 14 residues in the CDR3. Germline CDR1 and CDR2: GTSNPN and SVGIG (reference sequence). V shed 3 bases and J shed 7 bases, with 15 bases lying between them. The CDR3, as DNA: TGTGCCTGGAGCCGGGGTATCCGAGGCGGGGAGCTGTTTTTT. This translates into CAWSRGIRGGELFF.

The sample holds one count of this clone. The V gene is TRBV5-1, the J gene TRBJ1-4, with 10 bases aligning to TRBD1. The germline V gene has CDR1 SGHRS and CDR2 YFSETQ. Germline trimming cut 2 bases from V and 6 bases from J; bases unmatched to any gene: 4. The CDR3 runs 15 residues. CDR3 amino acids: CASSLTDRGHEKLFF. The CDR3 bases are TGCGCCAGCAGCTTAACTGACAGGGGGCATGAAAAACTGTTTTTT.

The genes are TRBV5-1 and TRBJ1-1; D gene uncertain. The germline V gene encodes CDR1 SGHRS and CDR2 YFSETQ. Trimming pared 0 bases from V and 6 bases from J, leaving 15 bases between. The CDR3 is made up of 15 amino acids. The CDR3 loop is CASSLVPGKEAEAFF. The CDR3 region has the DNA TGCGCCAGCAGCTTGGTGCCTGGGAAGGAAGCTGAAGCTTTCTTT. The whole variable domain, remainder taken from reference TRBV5-1 and TRBJ1-1, is KAGVTQTPRYLIKTRGQQVTLSCSPISGHRSVSWYQQTPGQGLQFLFEYFSETQRNKGNFPGRFSGRQFSNSRSEMNVSTLELGDSALYLCASSLVPGKEAEAFFGQGTRLTVV.

The CDR3 DNA is TGCGCCAGCAGCCCCGGAGGCGGGGGGGGTTCAGATACGCAGTATTTT. It specifies CASSPGGGGGSDTQYF. This chain connects TRBV5-1 to TRBJ2-3; 9 bases agree with TRBD2. The CDR3 totals 16 residues. Germline CDR1 SGHRS, CDR2 YFSETQ. Trimming cost V 4 bases and J 4 bases; bases outside gene matches: 10.

The chain employs TRBV18 and TRBJ2-5; 10 bases agree with TRBD2. V trimming: 0 bases; J trimming: 5 bases; junction bases outside the gene matches: 6. The CDR3 has 16 amino acids. Germline CDR1 reads KGHSH; CDR2 reads LQKENI. The CDR3: CASSPPLAGALETQYF. In nucleotides, the CDR3 is TGTGCCAGCTCACCACCGCTAGCGGGGGCCCTGGAGACCCAGTACTTC.

The chain uses TRBV6-6 and TRBJ1-3; 9 nucleotides match TRBD1. After removal of 8 bases from V and 5 bases from J, the junction contained 4 bases not matched to a gene. The CDR3 is made up of 13 amino acids. Germline V CDR1 and CDR2: MNHNY, SVGAGI (reference sequence). CDR3 nucleotide sequence: TGTGCCAGCTGGGACAGGGAGAGAAACACCATATATTTT. It specifies CASWDRERNTIYF.

V and J are TRBV5-1 and TRBJ2-2; the D gene could be TRBD1 or TRBD2 (5 bases each). Germline V gene lookup returns CDR1 SGHRS and CDR2 YFSETQ. Trimming shortened V by 0 bases and J by 4 bases, and 7 bases separated the two germline ends. This CDR3 contains 14 residues. The CDR3 spells CASSLEGSTGELFF. CDR3 bases: TGCGCCAGCAGCTTGGAGGGGAGCACCGGGGAGCTGTTTTTT.

The V and J genes are TRBV7-7 and TRBJ2-1; TRBD2 matches 8 bases. The junction had 15 bases not matched to a gene; V was cut back by 5 bases and J by 9 bases. Germline CDR1 reads SSHAT; CDR2 reads FNYEAQ (reference sequence). The CDR3 loop spans 16 amino acids. The CDR3 DNA follows: TGTGCCAGCAGCACGGGGCCCGGGACTAGATATAGTGAGCAGTTCTTC. It encodes CASSTGPGTRYSEQFF.

The chain employs TRBV19 and TRBJ1-1, with unresolved D. V was clipped by 4 bases and J by 0 bases, with 9 bases between them. This CDR3 contains 14 residues. Per germline, CDR1 LNHDA and CDR2 SQIVND (reference sequence). The CDR3 protein is CASSTGTLNTEAFF. The CDR3 nucleotides are TGTGCCAGTAGTACCGGAACATTGAACACTGAAGCTTTCTTT.

The table lists this clone with a few counts. V is TRBV2 and J is TRBJ1-6; 8 bases fit TRBD1. Germline CDR1 is SNHLY and CDR2 is FYNNEI. The CDR3 extends over 13 amino acids. Trimming at V came to 6 bases and at J to 7 bases, leaving 2 bases not matched to a gene. Here the CDR3 reads CASRAGGNSPLHF. CDR3 nucleotides: TGTGCCAGCAGAGCAGGGGGCAATTCACCCCTCCACTTT.

This sequence joins TRBV7-8 and TRBJ1-5; D gene unclear. The germline CDR1 and CDR2 sequences are SGHVS and FQNEAQ. The CDR3 is 15 amino acids. Trimming stripped 2 bases from V and 9 bases from J, with 17 bases between. CDR3: CASSLNSADIGPQHF. In nucleotides, the CDR3 is TGTGCCAGCAGCTTAAATTCGGCAGACATCGGGCCCCAGCATTTT.

This chain links TRBV5-1 with TRBJ1-2, with a possible D match to TRBD1 (5 bases). Germline V gene sequence: CDR1 SGHRS, CDR2 YFSETQ. The CDR3 is 13 amino acids. Trimming pared 0 bases from V and 8 bases from J, leaving 11 bases between. CDR3 in DNA: TGCGCCAGCAGCTTGGGGCAGGGAGGAGGCTACACCTTC. Residues: CASSLGQGGGYTF.

The gene calls are TRBV6-4 and TRBJ1-2, with D perhaps TRBD1 (5 bases). With 8 bases removed from V and 4 bases from J, the gap between germline ends came to 14 bases. Germline CDR1 and CDR2: MRHNA and SNTAGT. This CDR3 has 13 amino acids. The CDR3 loop reads CASSPGPPYGYTF. In DNA, the CDR3 is TGTGCCAGCTCCCCGGGACCGCCCTATGGCTACACCTTC.

The rearrangement uses TRBV6-5 and TRBJ2-2; D gene unclear. V was pared by 0 bases and J by 1 base, with 6 bases between. Germline V gene data show CDR1 as MNHEY and CDR2 as SVGAGI. This CDR3 has 15 amino acids. The CDR3 protein is CASSYSHGNTGELFF. The CDR3 DNA follows: TGTGCCAGCAGTTACTCGCACGGGAACACCGGGGAGCTGTTTTTT.

This chain uses TRBV29-1 with TRBJ2-1, with 7 bases aligning to TRBD2. This CDR3 is 14 amino acids long. The germline V gene encodes CDR1 SQVTM and CDR2 ANQGSEA. The J segment lost 4 bases and the V segment lost 1 base, leaving 4 bases of the junction unmatched. CDR3 in amino acids: CSVEGGGGYNEQFF. CDR3 nucleotides: TGCAGCGTTGAAGGGGGGGGAGGGTACAATGAGCAGTTCTTC.